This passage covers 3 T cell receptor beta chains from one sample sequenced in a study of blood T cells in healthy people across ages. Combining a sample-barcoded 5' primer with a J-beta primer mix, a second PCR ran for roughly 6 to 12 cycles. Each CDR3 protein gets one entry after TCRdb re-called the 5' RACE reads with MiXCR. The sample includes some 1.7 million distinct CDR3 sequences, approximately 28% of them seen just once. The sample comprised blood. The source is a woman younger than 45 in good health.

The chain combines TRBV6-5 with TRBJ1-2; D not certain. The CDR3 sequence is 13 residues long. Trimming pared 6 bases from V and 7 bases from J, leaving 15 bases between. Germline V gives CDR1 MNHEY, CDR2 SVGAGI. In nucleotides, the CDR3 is TGTGCCAGCAGCTCGAGAGGCGAGCGTGGCTACACCTTC. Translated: CASSSRGERGYTF.

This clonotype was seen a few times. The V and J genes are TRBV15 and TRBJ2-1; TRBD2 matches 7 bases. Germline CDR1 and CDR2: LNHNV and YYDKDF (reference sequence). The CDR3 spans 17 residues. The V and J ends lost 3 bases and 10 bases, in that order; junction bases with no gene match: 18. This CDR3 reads CATSRADGASGPREQFF. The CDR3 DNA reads TGTGCCACCAGCAGGGCTGACGGGGCTAGCGGACCTCGGGAGCAGTTCTTC. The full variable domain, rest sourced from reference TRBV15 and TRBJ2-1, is DAMVIQNPRYQVTQFGKPVTLSCSQTLNHNVMYWYQQKSSQAPKLLFHYYDKDFNNEADTPDNFQSRRPNTSFCFLDIRSPGLGDTAMYLCATSRADGASGPREQFFGPGTRLTVL.

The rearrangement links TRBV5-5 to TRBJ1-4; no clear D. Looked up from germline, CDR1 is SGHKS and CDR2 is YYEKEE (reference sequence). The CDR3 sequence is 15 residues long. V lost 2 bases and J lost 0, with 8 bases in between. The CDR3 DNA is TGTGCCAGCAGCTTTCAAGGGTCAACTAATGAAAAACTGTTTTTT. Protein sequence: CASSFQGSTNEKLFF.